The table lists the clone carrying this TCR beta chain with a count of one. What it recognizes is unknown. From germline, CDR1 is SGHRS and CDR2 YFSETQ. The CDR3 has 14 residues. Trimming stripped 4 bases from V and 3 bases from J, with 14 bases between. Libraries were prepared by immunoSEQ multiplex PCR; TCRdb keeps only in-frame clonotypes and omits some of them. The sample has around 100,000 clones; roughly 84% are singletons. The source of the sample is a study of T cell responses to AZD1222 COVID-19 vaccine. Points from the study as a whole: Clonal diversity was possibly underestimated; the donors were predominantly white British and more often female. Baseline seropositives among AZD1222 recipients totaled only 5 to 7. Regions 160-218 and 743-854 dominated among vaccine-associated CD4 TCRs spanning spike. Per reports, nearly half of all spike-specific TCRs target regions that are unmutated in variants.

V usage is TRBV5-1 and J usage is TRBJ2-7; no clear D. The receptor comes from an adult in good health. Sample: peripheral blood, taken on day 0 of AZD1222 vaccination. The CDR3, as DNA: TGCGCCAGCAGCCTTGGAACAAGGGTCTACGAGCAGTACTTC. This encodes CASSLGTRVYEQYF.